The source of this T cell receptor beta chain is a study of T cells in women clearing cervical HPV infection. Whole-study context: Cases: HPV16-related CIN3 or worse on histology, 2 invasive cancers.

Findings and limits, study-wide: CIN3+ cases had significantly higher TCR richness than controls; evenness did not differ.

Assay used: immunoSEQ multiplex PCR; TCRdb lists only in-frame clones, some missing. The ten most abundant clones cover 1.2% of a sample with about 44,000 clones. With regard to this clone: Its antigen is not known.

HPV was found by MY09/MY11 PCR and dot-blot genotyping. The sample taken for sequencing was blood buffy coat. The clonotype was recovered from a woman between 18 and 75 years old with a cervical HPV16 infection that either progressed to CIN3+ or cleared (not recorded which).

CDR3 bases read: TGTGCCAGCAGTACGACTAGCACAGATACG. Protein sequence: CASSTTSTDT. The entire CDR3 sequence reads CASSTTSTDTQYF. The genes are TRBV7-9 and TRBJ2-3; D is unresolved. The read terminates 3 residues before the CDR3 end, so the remaining end is supplied by the germline J gene. Germline V gene sequence: CDR1 SEHNR, CDR2 FQNEAQ (reference sequence). The CDR3 is 13 residues long. Between the trimmed V and J ends, which lost 6 bases and 0 bases, there was a span of 7 bases.